These T cell receptor beta chains were read from a single sample in a study of patients and donors after allogeneic stem cell transplantation. TCRdb independently ran MiXCR on the RT-PCR reads; one entry per CDR3 protein. The sample records about a million distinct CDR3 sequences, approximately 18% being singletons. Sequencing was done on a sample of blood, either unsorted or a sorted T cell fraction (not recorded which). These receptors were taken from a human donor who was either an allogeneic HSCT recipient or a stem cell or donor lymphocyte infusion donor (not recorded which). It is not recorded whose cells these are; they may come from a transplant donor. Both conserved end residues are part of each CDR3. The D gene is left open where the match is weak. Only part of the rows carry a size: once, few, many, or a class if the clone is expanded.

CDR3 protein: CASSQDTGAGANVLTF; CDR3 DNA: TGCGCCAGCAGCCAAGATACGGGAGCTGGGGCCAACGTCCTGACTTTC; D gene: -; clone size: few; J gene: TRBJ2-6; V gene: TRBV4-3
CDR3 protein: CASSPRGGESYGYTF; CDR3 DNA: TGTGCCAGCAGCCCCAGGGGGGGTGAGAGCTATGGCTACACCTTC; D gene: TRBD1; clone size: few; J gene: TRBJ1-2; V gene: TRBV7-2
CDR3 protein: CASTRGNWAKNIQYF; CDR3 DNA: TGTGCCAGCACAAGGGGCAATTGGGCCAAAAACATTCAGTACTTC; D gene: -; clone size: few; J gene: TRBJ2-4; V gene: TRBV6-1
CDR3 protein: CASSHTNSLAGAYEQYF; CDR3 DNA: TGTGCCAGCAGCCACACCAACTCACTAGCGGGGGCATACGAGCAGTACTTC; D gene: TRBD2; clone size: few; J gene: TRBJ2-7; V gene: TRBV3-1
CDR3 protein: CSVGRGLAGLETQYF; CDR3 DNA: TGCAGCGTTGGCCGGGGACTAGCGGGACTTGAGACCCAGTACTTC; D gene: TRBD2; clone size: -; J gene: TRBJ2-5; V gene: TRBV29-1
CDR3 protein: CASSLRLAETGYTF; CDR3 DNA: TGTGCCAGCAGCCTTCGTTTGGCCGAGACTGGCTACACCTTC; D gene: -; clone size: -; J gene: TRBJ1-2; V gene: TRBV7-9
CDR3 protein: CSAIGQGGYEQYF; CDR3 DNA: TGCAGTGCGATCGGACAGGGTGGGTACGAGCAGTACTTC; D gene: TRBD1; clone size: few; J gene: TRBJ2-7; V gene: TRBV20-1
CDR3 protein: CASSNADTQYF; CDR3 DNA: TGCGCCAGCAGCAACGCAGATACGCAGTATTTT; D gene: -; clone size: -; J gene: TRBJ2-3; V gene: TRBV5-1
CDR3 protein: CASSLQGYNYGYTF; CDR3 DNA: TGTGCCAGCAGCCTCCAGGGATATAACTATGGCTACACCTTC; D gene: -; clone size: -; J gene: TRBJ1-2; V gene: TRBV12-3/TRBV12-4
CDR3 protein: CASSLPRGGRTDTQYF; CDR3 DNA: TGCGCCAGCAGCTTGCCCAGGGGGGGCCGCACAGATACGCAGTATTTT; D gene: -; clone size: few; J gene: TRBJ2-3; V gene: TRBV5-1
CDR3 protein: CSAPHWGTDTQYF; CDR3 DNA: TGCAGTGCTCCTCACTGGGGCACAGATACGCAGTATTTT; D gene: -; clone size: -; J gene: TRBJ2-3; V gene: TRBV20-1
CDR3 protein: CATSWVGEKLFF; CDR3 DNA: TGTGCCACCTCATGGGTTGGGGAAAAACTGTTTTTT; D gene: -; clone size: -; J gene: TRBJ1-4; V gene: TRBV6-2/TRBV6-3
CDR3 protein: CASSVQGQGIGEQYF; CDR3 DNA: TGCGCCAGCAGCGTCCAGGGACAGGGAATAGGCGAGCAGTACTTC; D gene: TRBD1; clone size: few; J gene: TRBJ2-7; V gene: TRBV5-1
CDR3 protein: CASSLMRTVEKLFF; CDR3 DNA: TGTGCCAGCAGTTTAATGAGAACAGTCGAAAAACTGTTTTTT; D gene: -; clone size: -; J gene: TRBJ1-4; V gene: TRBV12-3/TRBV12-4
CDR3 protein: CASSQASGANVLTF; CDR3 DNA: TGTGCCAGCAGCCAAGCCTCTGGGGCCAACGTCCTGACTTTC; D gene: -; clone size: -; J gene: TRBJ2-6; V gene: TRBV4-2
CDR3 protein: CATSGGPSYEQYF; CDR3 DNA: TGTGCCACCAGTGGGGGACCTTCCTACGAGCAGTACTTC; D gene: -; clone size: -; J gene: TRBJ2-7; V gene: TRBV24-1
CDR3 protein: CASSQIGQLDYEQYF; CDR3 DNA: TGTGCCAGCAGCCAAATAGGACAGCTCGATTACGAGCAGTACTTC; D gene: -; clone size: -; J gene: TRBJ2-7; V gene: TRBV4-2
CDR3 protein: CASSRKEHGDYEQYF; CDR3 DNA: TGTGCCAGCAGCAGAAAGGAGCACGGAGACTACGAGCAGTACTTC; D gene: -; clone size: -; J gene: TRBJ2-7; V gene: TRBV5-4
CDR3 protein: CASSNPPVSGNTIYF; CDR3 DNA: TGTGCCAGCAGTAACCCGCCGGTTTCTGGAAACACCATATATTTT; D gene: -; clone size: few; J gene: TRBJ1-3; V gene: TRBV6-1
CDR3 protein: CASSEGVGGEKLFF; CDR3 DNA: TGTGCCAGCAGCGAGGGTGTGGGTGGTGAAAAACTGTTTTTT; D gene: -; clone size: -; J gene: TRBJ1-4; V gene: TRBV6-1
CDR3 protein: CASSSLKKGGSYGYTF; CDR3 DNA: TGTGCCAGCAGCTCGTTGAAGAAGGGCGGGAGCTATGGCTACACCTTC; D gene: -; clone size: -; J gene: TRBJ1-2; V gene: TRBV11-2
CDR3 protein: CSARPTGGFTEAFF; CDR3 DNA: TGCAGTGCTAGACCGACAGGGGGCTTCACTGAAGCTTTCTTT; D gene: TRBD1; clone size: few; J gene: TRBJ1-1; V gene: TRBV20-1
CDR3 protein: CASSRTGTGVGNSPLHF; CDR3 DNA: TGCGCCAGCAGCAGAACCGGGACAGGGGTAGGGAATTCACCCCTCCACTTT; D gene: TRBD1; clone size: few; J gene: TRBJ1-6; V gene: TRBV5-1
CDR3 protein: CASSDRDRSTDTQYF; CDR3 DNA: TGCGCCAGCAGCGACCGGGACAGGTCCACAGATACGCAGTATTTT; D gene: TRBD1; clone size: many; J gene: TRBJ2-3; V gene: TRBV5-1
CDR3 protein: CASSSWGTSDNEQFF; CDR3 DNA: TGTGCCAGCAGCTCGTGGGGGACTAGTGACAATGAGCAGTTCTTC; D gene: TRBD2; clone size: few; J gene: TRBJ2-1; V gene: TRBV7-2
CDR3 protein: CASSLGRAGAHEQYF; CDR3 DNA: TGTGCCAGCAGCTTAGGAAGGGCAGGGGCCCACGAGCAGTACTTC; D gene: -; clone size: -; J gene: TRBJ2-7; V gene: TRBV7-8
CDR3 protein: CASSYGFGGHHSSYNEQFF; CDR3 DNA: TGTGCCAGCAGTTACGGGTTCGGGGGGCACCATAGCTCCTACAATGAGCAGTTCTTC; D gene: -; clone size: few; J gene: TRBJ2-1; V gene: TRBV6-5
CDR3 protein: CASSFRWTGELFF; CDR3 DNA: TGTGCCAGCAGTTTCCGGTGGACCGGGGAGCTATTTTTT; D gene: -; clone size: -; J gene: TRBJ2-2; V gene: TRBV27
CDR3 protein: CSVEQRGRYETQYF; CDR3 DNA: TGCAGCGTTGAACAGCGGGGGAGGTATGAGACCCAGTACTTC; D gene: TRBD2; clone size: few; J gene: TRBJ2-5; V gene: TRBV29-1
CDR3 protein: CASSQGTHPNYGYTF; CDR3 DNA: TGCGCCAGCAGCCAGGGGACACACCCTAACTATGGCTACACCTTC; D gene: -; clone size: few; J gene: TRBJ1-2; V gene: TRBV4-3
CDR3 protein: CASSQDGANGETQYF; CDR3 DNA: TGTGCCAGCAGCCAAGATGGTGCAAATGGGGAGACCCAGTACTTC; D gene: -; clone size: few; J gene: TRBJ2-5; V gene: TRBV3-1
CDR3 protein: CASKLAADTQYF; CDR3 DNA: TGTGCCAGCAAATTAGCTGCAGATACGCAGTATTTT; D gene: -; clone size: -; J gene: TRBJ2-3; V gene: TRBV5-5
CDR3 protein: CASSQTGAFYEQYF; CDR3 DNA: TGTGCCAGCAGCCAAACGGGGGCATTCTACGAGCAGTACTTC; D gene: -; clone size: -; J gene: TRBJ2-7; V gene: TRBV7-2
CDR3 protein: CASSFVVPSSYNSPLHF; CDR3 DNA: TGTGCCAGCAGTTTTGTCGTCCCGAGCTCCTATAATTCACCCCTCCACTTT; D gene: -; clone size: -; J gene: TRBJ1-6; V gene: TRBV27
CDR3 protein: CASRLTGTGELFF; CDR3 DNA: TGTGCCAGCCGGCTGACTGGCACCGGGGAGCTGTTTTTT; D gene: -; clone size: few; J gene: TRBJ2-2; V gene: TRBV19
CDR3 protein: CASSPSPGQGRHLEAFF; CDR3 DNA: TGTGCCAGCAGTCCGTCACCGGGACAGGGTCGCCATCTTGAAGCTTTCTTT; D gene: TRBD1; clone size: -; J gene: TRBJ1-1; V gene: TRBV12-3/TRBV12-4
CDR3 protein: CASSYLPGQGFSQPQHF; CDR3 DNA: TGTGCCAGCAGTTACTTGCCGGGACAGGGGTTTAGTCAGCCCCAGCATTTT; D gene: TRBD1; clone size: -; J gene: TRBJ1-5; V gene: TRBV6-2/TRBV6-3
CDR3 protein: CASTTGGAQPQHF; CDR3 DNA: TGTGCCAGCACCACTGGGGGGGCTCAGCCCCAGCATTTT; D gene: -; clone size: -; J gene: TRBJ1-5; V gene: TRBV6-6
CDR3 protein: CASSVAGGVYNEQFF; CDR3 DNA: TGTGCCAGCAGCGTCGCAGGGGGTGTCTACAATGAGCAGTTCTTC; D gene: TRBD1; clone size: -; J gene: TRBJ2-1; V gene: TRBV9
CDR3 protein: CASSLGGGHSNQPQHF; CDR3 DNA: TGTGCCAGCAGTTTGGGCGGGGGACATAGCAATCAGCCCCAGCATTTT; D gene: -; clone size: many; J gene: TRBJ1-5; V gene: TRBV12-3/TRBV12-4
CDR3 protein: CASSPPVGPPQSDTQYF; CDR3 DNA: TGTGCCAGCAGTCCGCCCGTTGGACCACCCCAATCGGATACGCAGTATTTT; D gene: -; clone size: -; J gene: TRBJ2-3; V gene: TRBV12-3/TRBV12-4
CDR3 protein: CASSQYRRGGMETQYF; CDR3 DNA: TGTGCCAGCAGCCAATATCGCAGGGGAGGAATGGAGACCCAGTACTTC; D gene: -; clone size: -; J gene: TRBJ2-5; V gene: TRBV3-1
CDR3 protein: CASRRDGSYGYTF; CDR3 DNA: TGTGCCAGCAGGCGGGACGGATCCTATGGCTACACCTTC; D gene: -; clone size: -; J gene: TRBJ1-2; V gene: TRBV12-3/TRBV12-4
CDR3 protein: CAIRKGKGWGTGELFF; CDR3 DNA: TGTGCCATCAGAAAGGGGAAGGGGTGGGGAACCGGGGAGCTGTTTTTT; D gene: -; clone size: few; J gene: TRBJ2-2; V gene: TRBV6-1
CDR3 protein: CATSEGGLAGRARTDTQYF; CDR3 DNA: TGTGCCACCAGTGAAGGGGGACTAGCGGGCCGGGCCCGGACAGATACGCAGTATTTT; D gene: TRBD2; clone size: few; J gene: TRBJ2-3; V gene: TRBV24-1
CDR3 protein: CSASPRSKGLGDNEQFF; CDR3 DNA: TGCAGTGCTAGTCCCCGTAGCAAGGGACTAGGCGACAATGAGCAGTTCTTC; D gene: TRBD2; clone size: -; J gene: TRBJ2-1; V gene: TRBV20-1
CDR3 protein: CASSLNSLGTLNTGELFF; CDR3 DNA: TGTGCCAGCAGCCTAAATTCACTAGGGACGTTGAACACCGGGGAGCTGTTTTTT; D gene: -; clone size: -; J gene: TRBJ2-2; V gene: TRBV3-1
CDR3 protein: CASRRGEGGYGYTF; CDR3 DNA: TGTGCCAGCCGACGGGGGGAAGGGGGGTATGGCTACACCTTC; D gene: -; clone size: -; J gene: TRBJ1-2; V gene: TRBV6-1